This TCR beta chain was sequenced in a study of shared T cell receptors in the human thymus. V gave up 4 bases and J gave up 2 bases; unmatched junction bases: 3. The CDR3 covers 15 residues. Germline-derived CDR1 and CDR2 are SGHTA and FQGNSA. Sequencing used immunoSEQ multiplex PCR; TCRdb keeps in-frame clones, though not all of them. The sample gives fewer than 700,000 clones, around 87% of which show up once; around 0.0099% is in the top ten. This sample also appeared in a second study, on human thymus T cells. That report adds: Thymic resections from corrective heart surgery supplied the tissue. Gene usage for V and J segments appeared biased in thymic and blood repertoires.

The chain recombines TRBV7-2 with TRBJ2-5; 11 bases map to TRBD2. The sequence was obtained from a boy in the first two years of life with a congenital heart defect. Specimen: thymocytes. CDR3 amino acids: CASSSRLAGQETQYF. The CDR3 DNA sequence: TGTGCCAGCAGCTCCCGACTAGCGGGACAAGAGACCCAGTACTTC.